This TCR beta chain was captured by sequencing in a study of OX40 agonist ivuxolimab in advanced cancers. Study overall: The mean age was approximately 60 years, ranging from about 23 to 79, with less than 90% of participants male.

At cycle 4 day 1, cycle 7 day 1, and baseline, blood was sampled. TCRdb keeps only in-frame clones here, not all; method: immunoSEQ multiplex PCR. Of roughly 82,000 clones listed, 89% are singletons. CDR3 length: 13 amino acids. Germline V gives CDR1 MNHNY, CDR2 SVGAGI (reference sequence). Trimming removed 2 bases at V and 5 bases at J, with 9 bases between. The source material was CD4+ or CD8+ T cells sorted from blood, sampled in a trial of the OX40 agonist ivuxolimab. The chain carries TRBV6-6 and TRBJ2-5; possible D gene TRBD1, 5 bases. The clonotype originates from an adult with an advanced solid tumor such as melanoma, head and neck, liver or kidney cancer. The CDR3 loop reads CASSYGYRETQYF. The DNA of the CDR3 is TGTGCCAGCAGTTACGGGTACAGGGAGACCCAGTACTTC.